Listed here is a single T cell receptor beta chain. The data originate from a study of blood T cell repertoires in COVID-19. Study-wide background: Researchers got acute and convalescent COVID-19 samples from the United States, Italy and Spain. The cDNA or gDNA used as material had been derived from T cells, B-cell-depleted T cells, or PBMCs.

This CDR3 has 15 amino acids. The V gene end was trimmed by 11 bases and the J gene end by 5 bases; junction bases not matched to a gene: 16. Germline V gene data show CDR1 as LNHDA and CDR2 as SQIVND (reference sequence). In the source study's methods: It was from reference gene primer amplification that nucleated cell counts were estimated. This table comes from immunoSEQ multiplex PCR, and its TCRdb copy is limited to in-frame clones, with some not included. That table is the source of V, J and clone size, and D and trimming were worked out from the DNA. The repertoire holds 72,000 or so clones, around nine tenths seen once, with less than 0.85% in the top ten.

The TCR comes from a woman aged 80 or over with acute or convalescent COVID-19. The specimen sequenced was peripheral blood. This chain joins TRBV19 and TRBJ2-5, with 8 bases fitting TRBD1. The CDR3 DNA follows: TGTGCCTGTACCTCAGGACAGGGCCTGTTCGAGACCCAGTACTTC. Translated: CACTSGQGLFETQYF.